This entry is about one T cell receptor (beta chain). The sample comes from a study of blood T cell repertoires in COVID-19. The length of the CDR3 is 14 residues. The germline V gene encodes CDR1 SGHTA and CDR2 FQGNSA. The junction had 7 bases not matched to a gene; V was cut back by 6 bases and J by 4 bases. Repertoires were generated with immunoSEQ multiplex PCR, while TCRdb's copy carries only in-frame clones and drops some. The table includes roughly 180,000 clones, 94% detected once. V and J are TRBV7-2 and TRBJ1-1, with 8 bases aligning to TRBD1. The sequence was collected from a man aged 30 to 39 with COVID-19, enrolled during active disease. Sequencing input: peripheral blood. CDR3 nucleotide sequence: TGTGCCAGCAGTGTTCTACAGGGGGGCACTGAAGCTTTCTTT. Its translation is CASSVLQGGTEAFF. Full variable domain (remainder filled in from reference TRBV7-2 and TRBJ1-1): GAGVSQSPSNKVTEKGKDVELRCDPISGHTALYWYRQSLGQGLEFLIYFQGNSAPDKSGLPSDRFSAERTGGSVSTLTIQRTQQEDSAVYLCASSVLQGGTEAFFGQGTRLTVV.